This T cell receptor (beta chain) was identified in a study of T cells in Graves' hyperthyroidism and ophthalmopathy. Whole-study results and caveats: The model identified upcoming ophthalmopathy a median approximately seven months ahead of onset.

In this sample, this clonotype turned up once. Its antigen remains unknown. Graves' hyperthyroidism is called stable when ophthalmopathy does not progress within 18 months. PBMCs came from 10 ml fresh peripheral blood. The V gene end was trimmed by 5 bases and the J gene end by 5 bases; junction bases not matched to a gene: 4. This CDR3 has 13 residues. CDR1 is SGHTA and CDR2 is FQGNSA in the germline V gene. Amplified regions were TCR beta CDR3 sequences from RNA transcripts. RT-PCR in the first round (using the HTBI primer set) targeted the TCR CDR3. Each CDR3 protein gets one entry after TCRdb re-called the multiplex PCR reads with MiXCR. Among roughly 710,000 distinct CDR3 sequences listed, over 35% were seen once.

The chain is built from TRBV7-2 and TRBJ1-1, with 8 bases matching TRBD1. Sequencing was carried out using blood. The clonotype originates from a woman aged 40 to 55 with Graves' hyperthyroidism. The CDR3 nucleotides read TGTGCCAGCAGCCACCGGGACAGGACTGAAGCTTTCTTT. Translating gives CASSHRDRTEAFF.